The entry that follows covers one T cell receptor beta chain sequence. Its antigen is not identified. Generated by immunoSEQ multiplex PCR, the TCRdb table keeps only in-frame clones and is missing some. The table records hundreds of thousands of clones, less than 90% of them present only once. This entry comes from a study of Ad26.COV2.S vaccination and SARS-CoV-2 variants. Study-level points and caveats: In vaccinated individuals, spike-specific CD8+ and CD4+ T cell responses reportedly displayed substantial breadth.

The treatment here: around 19 received Ad26.COV2.S at low or high dose, single or two shots; several received placebo; per-sample allocation not given. The samples date from day 63 after the first vaccine or placebo injection. The donor's status was that of an adult aged 18-55 years in Boston. The TCR was taken from a person between 18 and 59 years old who received the Ad26.COV2.S COVID-19 vaccine or a placebo. The sample here was peripheral blood, taken in a trial of Ad26.COV2.S vaccine versus placebo.

The CDR3 loop is CASSEQGAFTDTQYF. For the CDR3, the DNA is TGTGCCAGCAGCGAACAGGGGGCATTCACAGATACGCAGTATTTT. This chain uses TRBV7-8 with TRBJ2-3; 9 positions match TRBD1. The junction had 5 bases not matched to a gene; V was cut back by 5 bases and J by 2 bases. CDR1 SGHVS and CDR2 FQNEAQ come from the germline V gene. CDR3 size: 15 residues.